This record concerns one TCR beta chain sequence. Its antigen remains undetermined. Per-nucleotide qualities are absent, and no much larger clonotype sits a single base away. TCR CDR3 regions were amplified from genomic DNA by multiplex PCR using the deep immunoSEQ assay. Genomic DNA extracted from each cell subset was distributed evenly over all wells of several immunoSEQ 96-well plates, and each plate served as one replicate. For sorted subsets, approximately 200 ng of genomic DNA, equivalent to some 33,000 T cell genomes, went into each replicate PCR. Purified libraries were quantified with a Qubit 3.0 fluorometer, sized on a Bioanalyzer 2100, and re-quantified with the KAPA Library Quantification kit. Every immunoSEQ 96-well plate was sequenced on a dedicated single-read 150-cycle Illumina NextSeq 550 flow cell. On the authors' methods: The immunoSEQ output contained only junctional sequences without quality scores, so filtering could not match that applied to full-length reads. To assign V/J genes and CDR3, sequences were annotated against IMGT germline references using PyIR, a Python wrapper for IgBLAST v1.9. Any read was removed if the V/J assignment was weak (E-value above 1e-6), the CDR3 was missing, or the read contained stop codons, out-of-frame junctions, or ambiguous translated residues. V3J clonotypes were defined as sequences sharing an identical inferred V gene, J gene, and CDR3 amino acid sequence. Percentage overlap between repertoires was computed as shared unique clonotypes divided by the size of the smaller repertoire. Repertoire richness was assessed with RTK rarefaction, the Chao1 estimator, and Recon v2.1 estimates of unobserved clonotypes. Generation probabilities for all TCRbeta clonotypes obtained by the gDNA method from a handful of donors were computed using OLGA. TCRdb mirrors the immuneACCESS table, restricted to in-frame sequences. Some clones are absent from its copies; in checked studies, under half trace to an unresolved V gene, and the reason for the others is unknown. V and J calls and clone size are those listed in that table; D and trimming were worked out from the DNA. The sample table records about 330,000 clones; approximately 74% of these occur just once. 10% of the sample belongs to the ten largest clones.

This entry is derived from a study of shared clonotypes between healthy human individuals (dated by TCRdb to between 2020 and 2021). Background on the whole study: A couple of women and a few men aged 18 to 49 years were included in the cohort. Per donor, three plates each were used for CD4 naive and CD4 memory, two for CD8 naive, and one for CD8 memory. To estimate repertoire size and how much clonotypes are shared between individuals, the study performed deep sequencing of blood TCR repertoires from 4 to 6 healthy adults. Libraries were prepared and TCR repertoires were sequenced by different laboratories using diverse techniques, in order to increase sequencing depth and limit assay-specific biases. Each donor's leukapheresis produced roughly between about 0.85 and 10 billion PBMCs. Overall results and qualifications from the work: When four donors were compared, the shared fraction of clonotypes was roughly 4.8% for naive CD4, around 3.6% for naive CD8, 2.3% for memory CD4, and roughly 0.43% for memory CD8. Higher generation probabilities were observed for clonotypes shared by all four sorted-subset donors than for non-shared clonotypes. Sampling was restricted to blood, and TCR repertoires in tissues likely differ from the TCR repertoires found in blood. Estimated clonotype richness was generally larger for naive than for memory subsets. Incomplete sequencing was indicated by rarefaction of sorted-subset datasets, despite the large sequencing depth. Because the study included a small number of donors, the genetic and exposure-history diversity represented was limited. Pairwise subsampling led to the expectation that sequencing depth would affect the degree of clonotype sharing among donors.

Donors were healthy HIV-negative adults with no recently reported acute infections or vaccinations. All donors were Caucasian adults living in Nashville, Tennessee, USA. CD4+ T cells were enriched through magnetic negative selection, after which naive cells were positively selected on CD45RA and the remaining negative fraction served as the memory subset. Blood was obtained by leukapheresis, after which PBMCs were separated by Ficoll-Histopaque density gradient centrifugation and cryopreserved in liquid nitrogen vapor phase. Analytical flow cytometry was used to check the purity and quantity of each magnetically sorted T cell population. From each sorted fraction, genomic DNA was isolated and quantified by UV absorbance on a Nanodrop 2000c. V drops 2 bases and J drops 0 bases, leaving 3 bases in between. From its cysteine to its phenylalanine, the CDR3 spans 12 amino acids. Only CDR3 DNA is held: 36 bases, read in frame from base 1. As encoded in the germline V gene, CDR1 is SGDLS while CDR2 is YYNGEE.

The V gene is TRBV9 and the J gene is TRBJ2-7, with no reliable assignment of the D segment. Material: memory CD4+ T cells sorted from blood. Reading the label with the study, this specimen's cell subset or site is: CD45RA-negative fraction. The origin of this receptor is a man younger than 40 in good health. The DNA sequence is TGTGCCAGCAGCGTTCGCTCCTACGAGCAGTACTTC. This yields the protein CASSVRSYEQYF.